What follows are 20 T cell receptor beta chains derived from one specimen sequenced in a study of blood T cell repertoires in COVID-19. Data came from immunoSEQ multiplex PCR; TCRdb stores just in-frame clones and leaves some out. The sample holds 350,000 to 450,000 clones, under 85% seen once. Sample: PBMCs or T cells enriched from blood (not recorded which). Every receptor here comes from a woman between 45 and 60 years old who had recovered from COVID-19.

The chain uses TRBV7-9 and TRBJ1-2; 7 bases fit TRBD1. Per the germline V gene, CDR1 is SEHNR and CDR2 is FQNEAQ (reference sequence). The CDR3 covers 14 residues. V trimming: 5 bases; J trimming: 1 base; junction bases outside the gene matches: 4. The CDR3 reads CASSQTGINYGYTF. The DNA for the CDR3 is TGTGCCAGCAGCCAGACAGGGATTAACTATGGCTACACCTTC.

The CDR3 loop is CASSQDLGGAFF. For the CDR3, the DNA is TGTGCCAGCAGCCAAGACTTAGGGGGAGCTTTCTTT. V usage is TRBV14 and J usage is TRBJ1-1; TRBD1 might be the D (6 bases). Germline V gene sequence: CDR1 SGHDN, CDR2 FVKESK. The CDR3 is made up of 12 amino acids. The germline V and J ends were trimmed by 0 bases and 10 bases, with 9 bases remaining between them. Supplemented by reference TRBV14 and TRBJ1-1, the full variable domain reads EAGVTQFPSHSVIEKGQTVTLRCDPISGHDNLYWYRRVMGKEIKFLLHFVKESKQDESGMPNNRFLAERTGGTYSTLKVQPAELEDSGVYFCASSQDLGGAFFGQGTRLTVV.

The chain uses TRBV7-9 and TRBJ1-3; TRBD1 is a possible D gene (5 bases). V was pared by 7 bases and J by 0 bases, with 10 bases between. Per germline, CDR1 SEHNR and CDR2 FQNEAQ (reference sequence). This CDR3 is 14 amino acids long. CDR3 DNA sequence: TGTGCCAGCAACCAGGGCTCCTCTGGAAACACCATATATTTT. Translation: CASNQGSSGNTIYF.

The chain has TRBV11-3 and TRBJ1-6; D ambiguous. With 0 bases removed from V and 10 bases from J, the gap between germline ends came to 7 bases. This CDR3 region has 13 residues. Germline loops: CDR1 SGHNT, CDR2 YENEEA. CDR3 coding DNA: TGTGCCAGCAGCTTAGAACGGTGGTCACCCCTCCACTTT. It codes for CASSLERWSPLHF.

The chain links TRBV5-1 to TRBJ2-1, with TRBD2 as a possible D gene (5 bases). The CDR3 extends over 16 amino acids. In germline, CDR1 is SGHRS, CDR2 YFSETQ. V was cut by 0 bases and J by 3 bases, with 13 bases left in between. The CDR3 spells CASSLDRGGNYNEQFF. The CDR3 DNA follows: TGCGCCAGCAGCTTGGATCGCGGAGGAAACTACAATGAGCAGTTCTTC.

This clone was detected once. CDR3 coding DNA: TGTGCCAGCAGCCCAATTGAGGGAGGGTACACAGATACGCAGTATTTT. It is translated as CASSPIEGGYTDTQYF. The J gene is TRBJ2-3, the V gene TRBV11-1; 7 positions agree with TRBD2. Germline CDR1 and CDR2: SGHAT and FQDESV (reference sequence). The CDR3 sequence is 16 residues long. The V gene end was trimmed by 5 bases and the J gene end by 2 bases; junction bases not matched to a gene: 10.

V usage is TRBV5-8 and J usage is TRBJ1-6, with a possible D match to TRBD1 (5 bases). The CDR3 totals 13 residues. Germline assignment: CDR1 SGHTS and CDR2 YDEGEE. V lost 4 bases to trimming and J lost 12 bases, with 14 bases between them. CDR3 residues: CASSPDTGGPLHF. In DNA, the CDR3 is TGTGCCAGCAGCCCCGACACCGGGGGACCCCTCCACTTT.

This clone came up once. The gene calls are TRBV2 and TRBJ2-3; the match to TRBD2 covers 16 bases. The V gene's germline CDR1 is SNHLY and CDR2 FYNNEI. The CDR3 totals 17 residues. V was pared by 5 bases and J by 6 bases, with 8 bases of the junction left unmatched. This CDR3 reads CASSSGTSGRAPDTQYF. The DNA of the CDR3 is TGTGCCAGCAGTTCCGGGACTAGCGGGAGGGCCCCGGATACGCAGTATTTT.

V gene TRBV5-4 combines with J gene TRBJ1-3; D might be TRBD1 (5 bases). This CDR3 comprises 17 residues. Deletions cut 0 bases from V and 2 bases from J, with 15 bases between. Germline V CDR1 and CDR2: SGHNT, YYREEE (reference sequence). CDR3 in DNA: TGTGCCAGCAGCTTGGGGGTGGGATTGGGGCCTGGAAACACCATATATTTT. This gives the protein CASSLGVGLGPGNTIYF. The complete variable domain, with remaining parts taken from reference TRBV5-4 and TRBJ1-3, reads ETGVTQSPTHLIKTRGQQVTLRCSSQSGHNTVSWYQQALGQGPQFIFQYYREEENGRGNFPPRFSGLQFPNYSSELNVNALELDDSALYLCASSLGVGLGPGNTIYFGEGSWLTVV.

A single count supports this clone. The gene calls are TRBV6-5 and TRBJ1-3; the D gene is possibly TRBD1 (5 bases). Germline V gene sequence: CDR1 MNHEY, CDR2 SVGAGI. Trimming took 6 bases from V and 0 from J, leaving 9 bases between them. The CDR3 extends over 14 amino acids. CDR3 in DNA: TGTGCCAGCAGAAAGACAGCCTCTGGAAACACCATATATTTT. It translates to CASRKTASGNTIYF.

This rearrangement joins TRBV19 to TRBJ2-1, with 9 bases lining up with TRBD2. This CDR3 has 15 residues. The ends lost 10 bases at V and 5 bases at J; junction bases unmatched: 12. Per germline, CDR1 LNHDA and CDR2 SQIVND (reference sequence). The CDR3 loop is CATKPAGGHNNEQFF. Here the CDR3 DNA reads TGTGCCACCAAACCTGCGGGGGGGCACAACAATGAGCAGTTCTTC.

The chain joins TRBV6-5 to TRBJ1-1; 8 nucleotides line up with TRBD1. The V and J ends lost 6 bases and 5 bases, in that order; junction bases with no gene match: 8. Germline CDR1 is MNHEY and CDR2 is SVGAGI. This CDR3 has 14 residues. CDR3 loop: CASRGTGPRTEAFF. CDR3 DNA sequence: TGTGCCAGCAGGGGGACAGGTCCTCGGACTGAAGCTTTCTTT.

As for this clone: The same CDR3 also results from other DNA sequences found in this sample. The chain has TRBV19 and TRBJ2-1, with 10 bases that match TRBD2. Germline values: CDR1 LNHDA, CDR2 SQIVND (reference sequence). There are 17 residues in the CDR3. After removal of 0 bases from V and 4 bases from J, the junction contained 6 bases not matched to a gene. CDR3 loop: CASSIDYASGSYNEQFF. In DNA, the CDR3 is TGTGCCAGTAGTATAGATTATGCTAGCGGGAGTTACAATGAGCAGTTCTTC.

The chain links TRBV27 to TRBJ2-6; tentatively, D is TRBD1 (6 bases). V lost 5 bases and J 4 bases, leaving 18 bases between the germline ends. The germline gives CDR1 MNHEY, CDR2 SMNVEV (reference sequence). The CDR3 contains 17 residues. CDR3: CASSASYRVSGANVLTF. For the CDR3, the DNA is TGTGCCAGCAGTGCGTCCTACAGGGTCTCGGGGGCCAACGTCCTGACTTTC.

This rearrangement joins TRBV9 to TRBJ1-1; 7 bases line up with TRBD1. There are 14 residues in the CDR3. CDR1 is SGDLS and CDR2 is YYNGEE in the germline V gene. V lost 0 bases and J lost 1; bases outside the gene matches: 0. The CDR3: CASSVDRGNTEAFF. The CDR3 nucleotides read TGTGCCAGCAGCGTAGACAGGGGGAACACTGAAGCTTTCTTT.

This rearrangement joins TRBV11-3 to TRBJ1-2, with 8 bases identical to TRBD1. Germline trimming cut 5 bases from V and 8 bases from J; bases unmatched to any gene: 10. The CDR3 has 14 amino acids. Germline CDR1 is SGHNT and CDR2 is YENEEA. Here the CDR3 DNA reads TGTGCCAGCAGCCCCCAAACAGGGGGTTGGGGCTACACCTTC. It encodes CASSPQTGGWGYTF.

This clone was counted between two and nine times. The V call is TRBV25-1, the J call TRBJ2-7; 7 bases align to TRBD1. J was trimmed by 6 bases and V by 6 bases; bases with no gene match: 11. Germline lookup yields CDR1 MGHDK and CDR2 SYGVNS. The length of the CDR3 is 14 residues. CDR3 sequence (DNA): TGTGCCAGCAGCCCGCGAACCGACAGGGCCGAGCAGTACTTC. Encoded protein: CASSPRTDRAEQYF.

This chain links TRBV18 with TRBJ2-3, with TRBD2 identical over 10 bases. V lost 2 bases to trimming and J lost 3 bases; unmatched junction nucleotides: 5. Germline V CDR1 and CDR2: KGHSH, LQKENI. This CDR3 comprises 16 residues. This CDR3 is CASSPGAGGPTDTQYF. CDR3 nucleotide sequence: TGTGCCAGCTCACCAGGAGCGGGAGGGCCGACAGATACGCAGTATTTT. The full variable domain, rest sourced from reference TRBV18 and TRBJ2-3, is NAGVMQNPRHLVRRRGQEARLRCSPMKGHSHVYWYRQLPEEGLKFMVYLQKENIIDESGMPKERFSAEFPKEGPSILRIQQVVRGDSAAYFCASSPGAGGPTDTQYFGPGTRLTVL.

This clone came up a few times. This chain uses TRBV10-3 with TRBJ2-2, with a possible D match to TRBD2 (5 bases). Germline V CDR1 and CDR2: ENHRY, SYGVKD. This CDR3 has 15 amino acids. Between the trimmed V and J ends, which lost 4 bases and 2 bases, there was a span of 11 bases. The CDR3 reads CAISVGRGNTGELFF. The CDR3 coding sequence is TGTGCCATCAGTGTGGGGAGAGGAAACACCGGGGAGCTGTTTTTT.

The V gene is TRBV6-2 or TRBV6-3, the J gene TRBJ2-1; 7 nucleotides match TRBD2. Looked up from germline, CDR1 is MNHEY and CDR2 is SVGEGT. The V and J ends lost 2 bases and 2 bases, in that order; junction bases with no gene match: 6. The CDR3 consists of 16 residues. CDR3: CASSYPRAGTYNEQFF. CDR3 sequence (DNA): TGTGCCAGCAGTTACCCAAGAGCGGGGACCTACAATGAGCAGTTCTTC.